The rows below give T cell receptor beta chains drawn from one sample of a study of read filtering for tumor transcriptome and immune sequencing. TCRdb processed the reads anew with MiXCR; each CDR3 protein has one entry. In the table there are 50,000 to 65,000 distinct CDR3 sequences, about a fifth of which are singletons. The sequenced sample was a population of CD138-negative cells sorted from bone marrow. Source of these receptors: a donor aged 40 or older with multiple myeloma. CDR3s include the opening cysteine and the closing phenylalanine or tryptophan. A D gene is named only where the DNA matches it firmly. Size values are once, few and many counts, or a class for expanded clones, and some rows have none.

CDR3aa: CASTPSGFTDTQYF; CDR3nt: TGTGCCAGCACCCCCTCCGGCTTCACAGATACGCAGTATTTT; abundance: .; j_gene: TRBJ2-3; v_gene: TRBV7-2; d_gene: .
CDR3aa: CASGLDPDTQYF; CDR3nt: TGTGCTAGTGGGTTGGACCCAGATACGCAGTATTTT; abundance: .; j_gene: TRBJ2-3; v_gene: TRBV12-5; d_gene: .
CDR3aa: CSASGLSSGNTIYF; CDR3nt: TGCAGTGCTAGCGGATTAAGCTCTGGAAACACCATATATTTT; abundance: .; j_gene: TRBJ1-3; v_gene: TRBV20-1; d_gene: .
CDR3aa: CATSRARGSGANVLTF; CDR3nt: TGTGCCACCAGCAGGGCTCGGGGCTCTGGGGCCAACGTCCTGACTTTC; abundance: .; j_gene: TRBJ2-6; v_gene: TRBV15; d_gene: .
CDR3aa: CASSETGTGGEKLFF; CDR3nt: TGTGCCAGCAGTGAAACCGGGACAGGAGGTGAAAAACTGTTTTTT; abundance: many; j_gene: TRBJ1-4; v_gene: TRBV6-1; d_gene: TRBD1
CDR3aa: CASSPTGSRQPQHF; CDR3nt: TGTGCCAGCAGCCCGACAGGGAGTCGTCAGCCCCAGCATTTT; abundance: few; j_gene: TRBJ1-5; v_gene: TRBV9; d_gene: TRBD1
CDR3aa: CASSSWSAGLGTQYF; CDR3nt: TGTGCCAGCAGTTCTTGGTCGGCGGGGCTAGGAACCCAGTACTTC; abundance: many; j_gene: TRBJ2-5; v_gene: TRBV6-5; d_gene: .
CDR3aa: CASSLKGESLYQPQHF; CDR3nt: TGTGCCAGCAGTTTAAAGGGGGAGTCCCTTTATCAGCCCCAGCATTTT; abundance: many; j_gene: TRBJ1-5; v_gene: TRBV12-3/TRBV12-4; d_gene: .
CDR3aa: CSAPPGGETSYEQYF; CDR3nt: TGCAGTGCTCCACCGGGGGGGGAGACCTCCTACGAGCAGTACTTC; abundance: many; j_gene: TRBJ2-7; v_gene: TRBV20-1; d_gene: TRBD2
CDR3aa: CASSGTDRSNEKLFF; CDR3nt: TGCGCCAGCAGCGGAACCGACAGGTCTAATGAAAAACTGTTTTTT; abundance: many; j_gene: TRBJ1-4; v_gene: TRBV4-1; d_gene: .
CDR3aa: CASSLELGQAYEQYF; CDR3nt: TGCGCCAGCAGCTTGGAGTTAGGACAAGCCTACGAGCAGTACTTC; abundance: many; j_gene: TRBJ2-7; v_gene: TRBV5-1; d_gene: .
CDR3aa: CSARDRLEGTDTQYF; CDR3nt: TGCAGTGCTAGAGATCGGCTAGAAGGCACAGATACGCAGTATTTT; abundance: few; j_gene: TRBJ2-3; v_gene: TRBV20-1; d_gene: .
CDR3aa: CASSVQGGNQPQHF; CDR3nt: TGTGCCAGCAGTGTTCAGGGAGGCAATCAGCCCCAGCATTTT; abundance: .; j_gene: TRBJ1-5; v_gene: TRBV6-1; d_gene: .
CDR3aa: CASSLIGGSGSYNEQFF; CDR3nt: TGTGCCAGCAGCTTGATAGGCGGGAGTGGATCCTACAATGAGCAGTTCTTC; abundance: many; j_gene: TRBJ2-1; v_gene: TRBV7-9; d_gene: TRBD2
CDR3aa: CSASAGTGGADEQFF; CDR3nt: TGCAGTGCTAGCGCGGGGACAGGGGGGGCCGATGAGCAGTTCTTC; abundance: many; j_gene: TRBJ2-1; v_gene: TRBV20-1; d_gene: TRBD1
CDR3aa: CSVGEVTGQPQHF; CDR3nt: TGCAGCGTTGGGGAGGTTACAGGCCAGCCCCAGCATTTT; abundance: many; j_gene: TRBJ1-5; v_gene: TRBV29-1; d_gene: .
CDR3aa: CASSVGGETQYF; CDR3nt: TGTGCCAGCAGTGTTGGGGGGGAGACCCAGTACTTC; abundance: many; j_gene: TRBJ2-5; v_gene: TRBV28; d_gene: .
CDR3aa: CASSSWEQDSNQPQHF; CDR3nt: TGTGCCAGCAGTTCTTGGGAGCAGGATAGCAATCAGCCCCAGCATTTT; abundance: many; j_gene: TRBJ1-5; v_gene: TRBV6-5; d_gene: .
CDR3aa: CSAIRLAEEFNEQFF; CDR3nt: TGCAGTGCCATAAGACTAGCGGAGGAATTCAATGAGCAGTTCTTC; abundance: medium-sized; j_gene: TRBJ2-1; v_gene: TRBV20-1; d_gene: TRBD2
CDR3aa: CASSFAGSYNEQFF; CDR3nt: TGTGCCAGCAGCTTTGCGGGATCCTACAATGAGCAGTTCTTC; abundance: .; j_gene: TRBJ2-1; v_gene: TRBV7-2; d_gene: .
CDR3aa: CASSFAPSSYEQYF; CDR3nt: TGTGCCAGCAGCTTCGCCCCCAGCTCCTACGAGCAGTACTTC; abundance: many; j_gene: TRBJ2-7; v_gene: TRBV5-6; d_gene: .
CDR3aa: CASSVSGEARPQYF; CDR3nt: TGTGCCAGCAGCGTCTCCGGGGAGGCGAGACCCCAGTACTTC; abundance: many; j_gene: TRBJ2-5; v_gene: TRBV9; d_gene: .
CDR3aa: CASSLAGRSFQPQHF; CDR3nt: TGTGCCAGCAGCTTGGCGGGGCGCTCATTCCAGCCCCAGCATTTT; abundance: many; j_gene: TRBJ1-5; v_gene: TRBV11-2; d_gene: .
CDR3aa: CASTLGSGRMGTDTQYF; CDR3nt: TGTGCCAGCACCTTGGGGAGCGGGAGGATGGGCACAGATACGCAGTATTTT; abundance: .; j_gene: TRBJ2-3; v_gene: TRBV7-2; d_gene: TRBD2
CDR3aa: CASSQTDRAREQYF; CDR3nt: TGTGCCAGCAGCCAGACGGACAGGGCGAGGGAGCAGTACTTC; abundance: many; j_gene: TRBJ2-7; v_gene: TRBV7-9; d_gene: TRBD1
CDR3aa: CAISAGETQYF; CDR3nt: TGTGCCATCAGTGCGGGGGAGACCCAGTACTTC; abundance: many; j_gene: TRBJ2-5; v_gene: TRBV10-3; d_gene: .
CDR3aa: CASSAPLTGRDTQYF; CDR3nt: TGTGCCAGCAGTGCCCCCTTAACCGGTAGAGATACGCAGTATTTT; abundance: many; j_gene: TRBJ2-3; v_gene: TRBV27; d_gene: .
CDR3aa: CASSSRTGSAGELFF; CDR3nt: TGTGCCAGCAGTTCGAGGACAGGGTCGGCCGGGGAGCTGTTTTTT; abundance: many; j_gene: TRBJ2-2; v_gene: TRBV12-3/TRBV12-4; d_gene: TRBD1
CDR3aa: CSASGVGNEQFF; CDR3nt: TGCAGTGCTTCGGGAGTAGGGAATGAGCAGTTCTTC; abundance: many; j_gene: TRBJ2-1; v_gene: TRBV20-1; d_gene: .